This TCR beta chain was captured by sequencing in a study of control samples from healthy donors and cancer patients. Germline values: CDR1 MDHEN, CDR2 SYDVKM. There are 14 residues in the CDR3. Trimming removed 7 bases at V and 7 bases at J, with 16 bases between. The data were produced by immunoSEQ multiplex PCR, yet TCRdb's version contains in-frame clones alone and is incomplete. The sample shows approximately 190,000 clones, and under 2.5% sits with its ten largest clones. The source is a woman aged 25 to 39 in good health. The chain combines TRBV28 with TRBJ1-4; a weak D match, TRBD1 (5 bases). The material sequenced was blood. CDR3 nucleotides: TGTGCCAGCACCGGGGCTAGCGGGGGTGAAAAACTGTTTTTT. Translated, it gives CASTGASGGEKLFF.